The 2 T cell receptor beta chains reported below all come from one sample, sequenced in a study of cytomegalovirus exposure and HLA in healthy donors. Both 60 Vbeta primers and 13 Jbeta primers went into the PCR. Repertoires were generated with immunoSEQ multiplex PCR, while TCRdb's copy carries only in-frame clones and drops some. The data hold some 110,000 clones, with around 76% observed a single time. Sequenced material: PBMCs. The origin of the receptors is a man aged 35-49 years in good health and CMV-seropositive.

The CDR3 DNA follows: TGTGCCAGCAGTGACGGCAGGGTAGAAAAACTGTTTTTT. Its protein product is CASSDGRVEKLFF. The chain is built from TRBV6-1 and TRBJ1-4; D perhaps matches TRBD1 (5 bases). The CDR3 runs to 13 residues. The germline V gene has CDR1 MNHNS and CDR2 SASEGT. Between the trimmed V and J ends, which lost 3 bases and 8 bases, there was a span of 10 bases.

The V call is TRBV12-5, the J call TRBJ2-5, with TRBD2 as a possible D gene (5 bases). The CDR3 runs to 16 residues. In germline, CDR1 is LGHNT, CDR2 FRNRAP. V was clipped by 1 base and J by 1 base, with 13 bases between them. The CDR3 loop reads CASGLGWLAGQETQYF. Here the CDR3 DNA reads TGTGCTAGTGGTTTGGGTTGGCTAGCTGGCCAAGAGACCCAGTACTTC.